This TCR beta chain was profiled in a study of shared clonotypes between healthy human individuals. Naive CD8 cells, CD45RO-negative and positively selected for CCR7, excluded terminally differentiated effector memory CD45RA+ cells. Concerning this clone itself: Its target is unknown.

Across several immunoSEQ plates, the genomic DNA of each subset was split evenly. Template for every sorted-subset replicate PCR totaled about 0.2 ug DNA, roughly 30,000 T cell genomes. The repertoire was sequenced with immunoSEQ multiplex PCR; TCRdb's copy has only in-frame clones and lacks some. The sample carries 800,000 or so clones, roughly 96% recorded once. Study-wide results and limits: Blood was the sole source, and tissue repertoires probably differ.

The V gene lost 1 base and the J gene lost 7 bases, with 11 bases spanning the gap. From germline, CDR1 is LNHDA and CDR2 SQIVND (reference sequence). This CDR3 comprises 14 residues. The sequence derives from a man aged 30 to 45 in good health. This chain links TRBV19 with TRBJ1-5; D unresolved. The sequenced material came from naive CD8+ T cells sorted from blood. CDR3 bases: TGTGCCAGTAGTATAGTATCAGCCGGGCAGCCCCAGCATTTT. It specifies CASSIVSAGQPQHF.